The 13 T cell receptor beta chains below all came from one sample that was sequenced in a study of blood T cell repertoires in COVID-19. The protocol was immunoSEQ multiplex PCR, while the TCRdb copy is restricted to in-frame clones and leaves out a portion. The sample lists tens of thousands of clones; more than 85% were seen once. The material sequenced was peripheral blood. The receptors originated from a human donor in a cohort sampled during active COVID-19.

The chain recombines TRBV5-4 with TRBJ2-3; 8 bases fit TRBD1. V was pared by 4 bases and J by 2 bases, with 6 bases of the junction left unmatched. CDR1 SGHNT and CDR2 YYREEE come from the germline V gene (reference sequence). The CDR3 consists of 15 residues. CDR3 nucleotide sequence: TGTGCCAGCAGCCTCGACAGGGGATTCACAGATACGCAGTATTTT. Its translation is CASSLDRGFTDTQYF.

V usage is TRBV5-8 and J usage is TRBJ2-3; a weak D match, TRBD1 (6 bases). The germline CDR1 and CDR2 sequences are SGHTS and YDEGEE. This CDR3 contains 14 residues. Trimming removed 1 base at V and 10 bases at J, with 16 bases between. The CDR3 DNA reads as TGTGCCAGCAGCTTGACGCACCGGGACACTGCGCAGTATTTT. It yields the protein CASSLTHRDTAQYF.

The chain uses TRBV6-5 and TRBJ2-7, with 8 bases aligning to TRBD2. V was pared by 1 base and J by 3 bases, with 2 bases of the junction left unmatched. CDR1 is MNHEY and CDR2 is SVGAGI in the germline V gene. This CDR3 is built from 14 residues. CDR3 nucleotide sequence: TGTGCCAGCAGTTACTTAAGCGGGAGCTACGAGCAGTACTTC. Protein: CASSYLSGSYEQYF.

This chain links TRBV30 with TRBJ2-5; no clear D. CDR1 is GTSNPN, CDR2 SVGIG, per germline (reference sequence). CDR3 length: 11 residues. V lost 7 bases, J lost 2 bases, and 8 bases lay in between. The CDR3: CASDSQETQYF. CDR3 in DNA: TGTGCCTCAGACTCACAAGAGACCCAGTACTTC.

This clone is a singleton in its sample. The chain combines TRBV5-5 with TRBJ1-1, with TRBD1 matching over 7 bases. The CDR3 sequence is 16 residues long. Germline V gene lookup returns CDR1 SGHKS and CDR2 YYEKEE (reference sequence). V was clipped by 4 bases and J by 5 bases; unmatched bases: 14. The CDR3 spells CASSRVIRDSKTEAFF. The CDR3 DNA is TGTGCCAGCAGCCGAGTTATACGGGACAGTAAAACTGAAGCTTTCTTT.

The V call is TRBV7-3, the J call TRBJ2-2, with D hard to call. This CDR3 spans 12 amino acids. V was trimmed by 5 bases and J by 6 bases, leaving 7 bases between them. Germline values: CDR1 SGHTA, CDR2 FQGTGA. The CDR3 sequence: CASSPAAGELFF. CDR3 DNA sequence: TGTGCCAGCAGCCCTGCGGCCGGGGAGCTGTTTTTT.

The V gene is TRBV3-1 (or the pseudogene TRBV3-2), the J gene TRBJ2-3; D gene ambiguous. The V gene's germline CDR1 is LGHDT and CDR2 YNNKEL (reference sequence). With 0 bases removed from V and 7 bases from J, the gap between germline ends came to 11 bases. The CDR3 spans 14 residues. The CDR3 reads CASSQDWLLYTQYF. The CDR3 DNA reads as TGTGCCAGCAGCCAAGATTGGCTCCTTTATACGCAGTATTTT.

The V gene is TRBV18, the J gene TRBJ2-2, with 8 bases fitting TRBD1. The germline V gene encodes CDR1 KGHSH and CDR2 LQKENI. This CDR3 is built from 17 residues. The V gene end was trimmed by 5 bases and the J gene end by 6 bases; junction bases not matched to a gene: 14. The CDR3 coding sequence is TGTGCCAGCTCAACCCCGACAGGGGTTGGTGTCGCCGGGGAGCTGTTTTTT. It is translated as CASSTPTGVGVAGELFF.

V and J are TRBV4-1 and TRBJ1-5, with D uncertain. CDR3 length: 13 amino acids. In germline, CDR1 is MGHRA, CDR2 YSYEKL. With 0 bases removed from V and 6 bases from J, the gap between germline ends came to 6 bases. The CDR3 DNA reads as TGCGCCAGCAGCCAAGATTTGGCTCAGCCCCAGCATTTT. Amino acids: CASSQDLAQPQHF.

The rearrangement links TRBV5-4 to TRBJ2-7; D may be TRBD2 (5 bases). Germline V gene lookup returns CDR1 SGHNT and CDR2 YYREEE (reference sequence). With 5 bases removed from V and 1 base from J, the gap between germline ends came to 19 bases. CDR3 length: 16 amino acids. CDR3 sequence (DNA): TGTGCCAGCAGGGACTGGGGTTCCGATGGGTCCTACGAGCAGTACGTC. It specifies CASRDWGSDGSYEQYV.

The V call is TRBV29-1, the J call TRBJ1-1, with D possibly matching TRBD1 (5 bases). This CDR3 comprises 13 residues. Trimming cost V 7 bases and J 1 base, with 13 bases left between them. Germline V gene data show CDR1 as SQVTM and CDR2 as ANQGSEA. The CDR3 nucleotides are TGCAGCGGTGACCAGGGCTGGAACACTGAAGCTTTCTTT. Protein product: CSGDQGWNTEAFF.

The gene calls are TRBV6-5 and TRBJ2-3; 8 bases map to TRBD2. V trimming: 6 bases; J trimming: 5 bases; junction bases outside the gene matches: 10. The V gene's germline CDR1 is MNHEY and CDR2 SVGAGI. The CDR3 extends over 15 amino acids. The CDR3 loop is CASSGTSGRGDTQYF. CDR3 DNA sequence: TGTGCCAGCAGCGGAACTAGCGGAAGGGGAGATACGCAGTATTTT.

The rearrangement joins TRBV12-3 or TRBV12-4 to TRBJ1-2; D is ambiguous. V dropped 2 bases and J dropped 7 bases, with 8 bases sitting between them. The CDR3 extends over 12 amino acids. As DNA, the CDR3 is TGTGCCAGCAGTTTAAATAGAGGTGGCTACACCTTC. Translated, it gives CASSLNRGGYTF.